These 23 T cell receptor beta chains originate from one sample sequenced in a study of blood T cells in healthy people across ages. The use of a sample-barcoded 5' primer and a J-beta primer mix characterized a second PCR of about 6 to 12 cycles. In TCRdb, the 5' RACE reads were re-called with MiXCR into one record per CDR3 protein. This sample has about 570,000 distinct CDR3 sequences, with about 26% found just once. These sequences were also reported in another study, on T cells of mothers and their children.

The sequenced material came from blood. These TCRs come from a boy between 2 and 10 years old in good health.

The chain has TRBV15 and TRBJ1-1; D possibly corresponds to TRBD1 (5 bases). Trimming removed 4 bases at V and 0 bases at J, with 6 bases between. The CDR3 has 13 residues. Germline values: CDR1 LNHNV, CDR2 YYDKDF (reference sequence). As DNA, the CDR3 is TGTGCCACCAGCACAGGGATGAACACTGAAGCTTTCTTT. Protein: CATSTGMNTEAFF.

V gene TRBV29-1 combines with J gene TRBJ2-7; no reliable D call. With 5 bases removed from V and 1 base from J, the gap between germline ends came to 12 bases. Germline V lookup: CDR1 SQVTM, CDR2 ANQGSEA. This CDR3 is 13 amino acids long. The CDR3 DNA sequence: TGCAGCGTTACAGTCTCCCGGTCCTACGAGCAGTACTTC. Translation gives CSVTVSRSYEQYF.

V usage is TRBV18 and J usage is TRBJ1-1; a weak D match, TRBD1 (5 bases). This CDR3 has 16 amino acids. With 4 bases removed from V and 0 bases from J, the gap between germline ends came to 15 bases. CDR1 and CDR2 (germline): KGHSH, LQKENI. Here the CDR3 DNA reads TGTGCCAGCTCACGCGGACAAGGTGTCATGAACACTGAAGCTTTCTTT. This encodes CASSRGQGVMNTEAFF.

This chain uses TRBV12-3 or TRBV12-4 with TRBJ1-4; D remains ambiguous. The V and J ends lost 4 bases and 4 bases respectively, with 10 bases between them. There are 14 residues in the CDR3. The CDR3 spells CASSSDGYNEKLFF. CDR3 nucleotides: TGTGCCAGCAGTTCCGACGGCTATAATGAAAAACTGTTTTTT.

The chain recombines TRBV20-1 with TRBJ1-3; D call uncertain. This CDR3 has 16 amino acids. With 0 bases removed from V and 2 bases from J, the gap between germline ends came to 14 bases. Per germline, CDR1 DFQATT and CDR2 SNEGSKA (reference sequence). Here the CDR3 DNA reads TGCAGTGCTAGAGATATAGGGAAAGGAGCTGGAAACACCATATATTTT. Amino acid sequence: CSARDIGKGAGNTIYF.

The chain is built from TRBV4-3 and TRBJ1-1; TRBD1 matches 7 bases. Germline V gene sequence: CDR1 LGHNA, CDR2 YSLEER. The CDR3 sequence is 13 residues long. The trim removed 2 bases at V and 5 bases at J, leaving 2 bases unmatched. The CDR3, as DNA: TGCGCCAGCAGCCAAACAGGGGAAACTGAAGCTTTCTTT. This gives the protein CASSQTGETEAFF.

There are a few counts of this clonotype. Its ends do not fully match the called genes, so a read error is possible. This chain links TRBV14 with TRBJ2-5; the match to TRBD2 covers 11 bases. There are 16 residues in the CDR3. Germline loops: CDR1 SGHDN, CDR2 FVKESK. In DNA, the CDR3 is TGTACCAGCAGCGAGCGACTAGCGGGGTACCAAGAGACCCAGTACTTC. Translated: CTSSERLAGYQETQYF.

This clonotype was seen a few times. This chain connects TRBV7-3 to TRBJ2-5; D gene ambiguous. The germline gives CDR1 SGHTA, CDR2 FQGTGA. Trimming removed 5 bases from V and 4 bases from J, with 17 bases in between. The CDR3 is 15 amino acids. Written as DNA, the CDR3 is TGTGCCAGCAGCGCAAACCCCGAGAGTCCAGAGACCCAGTACTTC. Translated: CASSANPESPETQYF.

V is TRBV6-2 or TRBV6-3 and J is TRBJ1-1, with TRBD1 matching 7 bases. The CDR3 sequence is 16 residues long. J gave up 1 base and V 3 bases, and 8 bases lay outside the gene matches. Germline CDR1 and CDR2: MNHEY and SVGEGT. CDR3 nucleotide sequence: TGTGCCAGCAGTTATCCGTCGACAGGGTCGAACACTGAAGCTTTCTTT. It is translated as CASSYPSTGSNTEAFF.

The chain joins TRBV18 to TRBJ2-1; 10 bases are shared with TRBD1. CDR1 KGHSH and CDR2 LQKENI come from the germline V gene. Losses at the gene ends were 8 bases for V and 4 bases for J; bases not matched to a gene: 5. The CDR3 has 14 amino acids. This CDR3 is CASAGQGVYNEQFF. CDR3 sequence (DNA): TGTGCCAGCGCTGGACAGGGGGTATACAATGAGCAGTTCTTC.

The rearrangement joins TRBV6-5 to TRBJ1-4; D is uncertain. The CDR3 length is 15 residues. With 6 bases removed from V and 7 bases from J, the gap between germline ends came to 18 bases. Per germline, CDR1 MNHEY and CDR2 SVGAGI. The CDR3 loop reads CASRTFRVPGEKLFF. CDR3 bases: TGTGCCAGCAGGACTTTCCGGGTCCCTGGTGAAAAACTGTTTTTT.

The chain uses TRBV5-1 and TRBJ1-4; D unclear. V was cut by 0 bases and J by 5 bases, with 8 bases left in between. Germline CDR1 is SGHRS and CDR2 is YFSETQ. The CDR3 consists of 14 residues. CDR3 amino acids: CASSLVAGNEKLFF. The CDR3 DNA sequence: TGCGCCAGCAGCTTGGTTGCGGGAAATGAAAAACTGTTTTTT. The entire variable domain, with the rest obtained from reference TRBV5-1 and TRBJ1-4, is as follows: KAGVTQTPRYLIKTRGQQVTLSCSPISGHRSVSWYQQTPGQGLQFLFEYFSETQRNKGNFPGRFSGRQFSNSRSEMNVSTLELGDSALYLCASSLVAGNEKLFFGSGTQLSVL.

The V and J genes are TRBV25-1 and TRBJ2-1; 10 nucleotides agree with TRBD2. Near its end, the DNA agrees better with TRBJ2-5, so the J call may be wrong. Germline V gene data show CDR1 as MGHDK and CDR2 as SYGVNS. The CDR3 length is 16 residues. Here the CDR3 DNA reads TGTGCCAGCAGTGAATATCGGCTAGCGGGAGAGGAGACCCAGTACTTC. It translates to CASSEYRLAGEETQYF.

The chain couples TRBV18 to TRBJ2-4; 7 bases match TRBD2. There are 14 residues in the CDR3. Germline trimming cut 3 bases from V and 14 bases from J; bases unmatched to any gene: 13. Per the germline V gene, CDR1 is KGHSH and CDR2 is LQKENI. The CDR3 spells CASSPAGTNDPKYF. The CDR3 DNA is TGTGCCAGCTCACCTGCGGGGACTAACGATCCCAAGTACTTC.

The V call is TRBV5-1, the J call TRBJ2-7, with TRBD1 identical over 9 bases. The CDR3 is made up of 17 amino acids. The V and J ends lost 3 bases and 5 bases, in that order; junction bases with no gene match: 15. Looked up from germline, CDR1 is SGHRS and CDR2 is YFSETQ. Written as DNA, the CDR3 is TGCGCCAGCAGCTACTCCGGTCTGGGACAGGGAGGCGACGAGCAGTACTTC. Its protein product is CASSYSGLGQGGDEQYF.

The chain combines TRBV7-2 with TRBJ2-3; D gene unclear. Per germline, CDR1 SGHTA and CDR2 FQGNSA. The CDR3 is made up of 14 amino acids. The ends were cut back, 3 bases at V and 1 base at J, with 8 bases in the middle. The CDR3 protein is CASSFAFGTDTQYF. The CDR3 DNA sequence: TGTGCCAGCAGCTTCGCCTTTGGCACAGATACGCAGTATTTT.

The chain carries TRBV7-8 and TRBJ2-5; D is unclear. The length of the CDR3 is 16 residues. Germline CDR1 is SGHVS and CDR2 is FQNEAQ. V lost 3 bases and J lost 3, with 17 bases in between. CDR3 nucleotide sequence: TGTGCCAGCAGCTTGCCTTTCGAGACAAGCGAAGAGACCCAGTACTTC. This translates into CASSLPFETSEETQYF. The whole variable domain, remainder taken from reference TRBV7-8 and TRBJ2-5, is GAGVSQSPRYKVAKRGQDVALRCDPISGHVSLFWYQQALGQGPEFLTYFQNEAQLDKSGLPSDRFFAERPEGSVSTLKIQRTQQEDSAVYLCASSLPFETSEETQYFGPGTRLLVL.

The rearrangement links TRBV20-1 to TRBJ1-6; D is ambiguous. This CDR3 comprises 12 residues. Germline CDR1 reads DFQATT; CDR2 reads SNEGSKA (reference sequence). V lost 3 bases and J lost 7, with 7 bases in between. In nucleotides, the CDR3 is TGCAGTGCTAGGGTGACAAATTCACCCCTCCACTTT. Residues: CSARVTNSPLHF.

This clonotype has a handful of counts. This sequence joins TRBV20-1 and TRBJ2-1; D is ambiguous. Germline V gives CDR1 DFQATT, CDR2 SNEGSKA (reference sequence). Deletions cut 3 bases from V and 0 bases from J, with 6 bases between. The CDR3 is made up of 13 amino acids. CDR3 in amino acids: CSASRSSYNEQFF. CDR3 DNA sequence: TGCAGTGCTAGCCGTAGCTCCTACAATGAGCAGTTCTTC.

This clonotype was seen many times. CDR3 coding DNA: TGCAGCGTTCTGAAATTGGGGCAGGGTAACCGCTACGAGCAGTACTTC. Its protein product is CSVLKLGQGNRYEQYF. The chain recombines TRBV29-1 with TRBJ2-7, with D tentatively TRBD1 (5 bases). The V end was cut by 5 bases, the J end by 3 bases, with 23 bases between. CDR3 length equals 16 residues. The germline CDR1 and CDR2 sequences are SQVTM and ANQGSEA.

The sample holds a few counts of this clonotype. The rearrangement uses TRBV7-2 and TRBJ2-2; 8 bases map to TRBD2. CDR3 length equals 16 residues. Trimming cost V 1 base and J 4 bases; bases outside gene matches: 5. Per the germline V gene, CDR1 is SGHTA and CDR2 is FQGNSA. CDR3 DNA: TGTGCCAGCAGCTTAGAAGGGACTAGTGGCACCGGGGAGCTGTTTTTT. This sequence encodes CASSLEGTSGTGELFF.

This clonotype was seen many times. V gene TRBV10-3 combines with J gene TRBJ2-5; no definite D call. The tail of the sequence fits TRBJ2-1 better, so the J call may be wrong. The length of the CDR3 is 14 residues. Germline V gene data show CDR1 as ENHRY and CDR2 as SYGVKD. In DNA form, the CDR3 reads TGTGCCATCAGGGGGTCTAGGATGGGCAGTGAGCAGTTCTTC. Translated, it gives CAIRGSRMGSEQFF.

The rearrangement links TRBV20-1 to TRBJ1-1; TRBD1 might be the D (5 bases). Germline assignment: CDR1 DFQATT and CDR2 SNEGSKA (reference sequence). The CDR3 covers 15 residues. Trimming shortened V by 6 bases and J by 0 bases, and 17 bases separated the two germline ends. CDR3 region: CSALKRGVVNTEAFF. CDR3 DNA: TGCAGTGCGCTAAAACGGGGGGTGGTGAACACTGAAGCTTTCTTT.